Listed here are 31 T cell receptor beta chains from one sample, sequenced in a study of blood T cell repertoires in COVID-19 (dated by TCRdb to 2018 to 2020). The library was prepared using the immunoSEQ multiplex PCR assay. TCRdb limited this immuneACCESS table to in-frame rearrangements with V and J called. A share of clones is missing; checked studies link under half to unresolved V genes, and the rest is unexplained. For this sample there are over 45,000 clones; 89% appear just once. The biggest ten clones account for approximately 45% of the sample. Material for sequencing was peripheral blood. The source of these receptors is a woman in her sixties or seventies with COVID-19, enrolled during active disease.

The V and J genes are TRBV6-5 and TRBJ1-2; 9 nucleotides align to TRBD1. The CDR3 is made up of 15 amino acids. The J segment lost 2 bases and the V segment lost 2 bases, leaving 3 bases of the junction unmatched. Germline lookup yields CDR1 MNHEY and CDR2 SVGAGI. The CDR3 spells CASSYGTGLNYGYTF. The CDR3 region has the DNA TGTGCCAGCAGTTACGGGACAGGGCTGAACTATGGCTACACCTTC.

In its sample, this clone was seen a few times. CDR3 nucleotides: TGTGCCAGCAGCTTACTTTACAATGAGCAGTTCTTC. Amino acid sequence: CASSLLYNEQFF. The chain combines TRBV7-2 with TRBJ2-1, with D unclear. CDR1 and CDR2 from the germline V gene are SGHTA and FQGNSA. V lost 2 bases to trimming and J lost 4 bases, with 3 bases between them. The CDR3 extends over 12 amino acids.

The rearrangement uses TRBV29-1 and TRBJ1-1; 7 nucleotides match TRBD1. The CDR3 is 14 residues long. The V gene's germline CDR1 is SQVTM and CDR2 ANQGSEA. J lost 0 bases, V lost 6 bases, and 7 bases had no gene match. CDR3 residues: CSVKGADMNTEAFF. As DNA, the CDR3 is TGCAGCGTGAAGGGGGCAGACATGAACACTGAAGCTTTCTTT.

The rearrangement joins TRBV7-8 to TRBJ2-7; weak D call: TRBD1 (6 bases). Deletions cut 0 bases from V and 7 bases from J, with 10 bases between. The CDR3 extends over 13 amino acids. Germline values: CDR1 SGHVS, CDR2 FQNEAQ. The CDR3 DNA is TGTGCCAGCAGCTTAGCTGGGACAAGGGAGCAGTACTTC. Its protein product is CASSLAGTREQYF.

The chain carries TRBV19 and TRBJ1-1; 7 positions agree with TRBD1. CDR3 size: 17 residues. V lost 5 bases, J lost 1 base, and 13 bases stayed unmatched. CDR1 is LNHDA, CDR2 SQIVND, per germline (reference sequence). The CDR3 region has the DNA TGTGCCAGTAGTGCATTGACAGGGTGGAAATCGAACACTGAAGCTTTCTTT. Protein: CASSALTGWKSNTEAFF.

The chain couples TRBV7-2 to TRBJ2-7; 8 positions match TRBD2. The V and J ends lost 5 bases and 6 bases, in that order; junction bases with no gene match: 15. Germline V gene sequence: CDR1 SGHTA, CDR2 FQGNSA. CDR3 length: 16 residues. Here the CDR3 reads CASSPTAGAGDPEQYF. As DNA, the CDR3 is TGTGCCAGCAGCCCTACAGCGGGGGCGGGAGACCCCGAGCAGTACTTC.

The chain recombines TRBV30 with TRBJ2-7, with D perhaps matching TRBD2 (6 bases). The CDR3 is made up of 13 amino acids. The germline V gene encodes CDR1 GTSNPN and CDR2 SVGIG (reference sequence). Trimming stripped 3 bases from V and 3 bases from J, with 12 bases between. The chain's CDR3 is CAWRTEGNYEQYF. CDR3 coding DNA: TGTGCCTGGAGGACGGAGGGGAACTACGAGCAGTACTTC.

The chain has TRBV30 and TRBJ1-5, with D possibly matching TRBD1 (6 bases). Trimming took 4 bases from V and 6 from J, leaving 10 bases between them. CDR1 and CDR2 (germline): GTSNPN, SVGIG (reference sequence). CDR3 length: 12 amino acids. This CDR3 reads CAWNRAGQPQHF. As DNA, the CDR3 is TGTGCCTGGAACAGGGCAGGTCAGCCCCAGCATTTT.

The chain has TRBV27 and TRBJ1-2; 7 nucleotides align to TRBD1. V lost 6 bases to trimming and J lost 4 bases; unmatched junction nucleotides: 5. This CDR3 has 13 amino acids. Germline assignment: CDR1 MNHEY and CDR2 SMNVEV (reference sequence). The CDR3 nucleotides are TGTGCCAGCAGGCTAAGACAGGGCTATGGCTACACCTTC. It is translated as CASRLRQGYGYTF.

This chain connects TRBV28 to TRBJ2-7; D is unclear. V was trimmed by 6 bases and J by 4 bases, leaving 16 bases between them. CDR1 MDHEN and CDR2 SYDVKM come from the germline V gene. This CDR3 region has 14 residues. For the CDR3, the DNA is TGTGCCAGCAGCGTTATAGCTTCCTCATACGAGCAGTACTTC. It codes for CASSVIASSYEQYF.

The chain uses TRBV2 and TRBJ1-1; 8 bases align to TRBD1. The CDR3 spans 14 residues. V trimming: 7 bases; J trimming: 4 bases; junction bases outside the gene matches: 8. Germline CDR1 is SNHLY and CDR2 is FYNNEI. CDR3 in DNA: TGTGCCAGCACCCCCCTTGACAGGGGCACTGAAGCTTTCTTT. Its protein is CASTPLDRGTEAFF.

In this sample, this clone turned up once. The CDR3 DNA reads as TGTGCCAGCAGCTTAGCCACAGCCCTCAAGTACTTC. Translated, it gives CASSLATALKYF. The J gene is TRBJ2-5, the V gene TRBV7-2; no firm D call. Trimming removed 0 bases at V and 12 bases at J, with 11 bases between. The germline CDR1 and CDR2 sequences are SGHTA and FQGNSA. The CDR3 covers 12 residues.

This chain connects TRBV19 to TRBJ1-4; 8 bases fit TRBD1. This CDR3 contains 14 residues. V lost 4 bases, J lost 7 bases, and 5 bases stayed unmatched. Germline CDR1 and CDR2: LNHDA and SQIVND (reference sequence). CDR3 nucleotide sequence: TGTGCCAGTAGTACCGACAGGGGACCTGAAAAACTGTTTTTT. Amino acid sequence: CASSTDRGPEKLFF.

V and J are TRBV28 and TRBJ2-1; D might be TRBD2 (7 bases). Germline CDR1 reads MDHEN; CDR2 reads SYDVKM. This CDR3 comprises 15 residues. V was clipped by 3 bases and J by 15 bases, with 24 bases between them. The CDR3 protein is CASSLGAAGRVGAFF. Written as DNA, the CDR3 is TGTGCCAGCAGTTTGGGGGCTGCGGGGAGGGTTGGAGCGTTCTTC.

The CDR3 sequence: CASSSDSTNSYEQYF. DNA for the CDR3: TGTGCCAGCAGCTCCGACAGTACTAACTCCTACGAGCAGTACTTC. The genes are TRBV11-2 and TRBJ2-7, with a tentative D call TRBD1 (5 bases). Trimming took off 4 bases at V and 0 bases at J, with 13 bases between the two ends. Germline V gene data show CDR1 as SGHAT and CDR2 as FQNNGV. CDR3 length: 15 residues.

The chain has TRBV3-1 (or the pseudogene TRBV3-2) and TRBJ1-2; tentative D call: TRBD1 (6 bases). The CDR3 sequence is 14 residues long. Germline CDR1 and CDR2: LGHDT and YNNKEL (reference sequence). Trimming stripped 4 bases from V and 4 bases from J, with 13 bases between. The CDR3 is CASSLETGIYGYTF. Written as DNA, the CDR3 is TGTGCCAGCAGCCTAGAAACAGGGATCTATGGCTACACCTTC.

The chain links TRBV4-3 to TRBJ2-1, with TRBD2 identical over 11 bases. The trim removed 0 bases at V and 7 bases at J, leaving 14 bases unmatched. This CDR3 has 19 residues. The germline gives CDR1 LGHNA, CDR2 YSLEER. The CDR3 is CASSQDRGLAGGPGNEQFF. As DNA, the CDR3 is TGCGCCAGCAGCCAAGACCGGGGATTAGCGGGAGGGCCTGGGAATGAGCAGTTCTTC.

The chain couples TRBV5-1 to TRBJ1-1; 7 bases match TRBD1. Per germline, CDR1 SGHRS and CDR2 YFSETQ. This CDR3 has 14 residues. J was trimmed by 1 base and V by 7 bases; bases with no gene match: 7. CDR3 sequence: CASRVGQANTEAFF. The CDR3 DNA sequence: TGCGCCAGCCGCGTCGGACAGGCGAACACTGAAGCTTTCTTT. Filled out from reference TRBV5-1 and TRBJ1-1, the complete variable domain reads KAGVTQTPRYLIKTRGQQVTLSCSPISGHRSVSWYQQTPGQGLQFLFEYFSETQRNKGNFPGRFSGRQFSNSRSEMNVSTLELGDSALYLCASRVGQANTEAFFGQGTRLTVV.

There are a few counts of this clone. The CDR3 DNA reads TGCGCCAGCAGCTTTACAGGGTATGAGCAGTTCTTC. Its protein is CASSFTGYEQFF. J is TRBJ2-1 and V is TRBV5-1, with TRBD1 as a possible D gene (6 bases). V dropped 2 bases and J dropped 8 bases, with 8 bases sitting between them. The CDR3 runs 12 residues. Germline V gene data show CDR1 as SGHRS and CDR2 as YFSETQ.

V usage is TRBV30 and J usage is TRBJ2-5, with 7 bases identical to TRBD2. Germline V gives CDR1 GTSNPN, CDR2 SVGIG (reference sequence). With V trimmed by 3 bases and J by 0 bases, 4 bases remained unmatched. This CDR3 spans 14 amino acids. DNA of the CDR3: TGTGCCTGGAGCGGGGAGGGATACCAAGAGACCCAGTACTTC. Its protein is CAWSGEGYQETQYF.

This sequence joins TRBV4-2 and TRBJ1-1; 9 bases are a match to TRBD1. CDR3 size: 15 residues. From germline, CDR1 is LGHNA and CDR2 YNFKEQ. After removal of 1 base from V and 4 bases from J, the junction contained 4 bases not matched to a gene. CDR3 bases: TGTGCCAGCAGCCAAGCACAGACAGGGGGCACTGAAGCTTTCTTT. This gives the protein CASSQAQTGGTEAFF.

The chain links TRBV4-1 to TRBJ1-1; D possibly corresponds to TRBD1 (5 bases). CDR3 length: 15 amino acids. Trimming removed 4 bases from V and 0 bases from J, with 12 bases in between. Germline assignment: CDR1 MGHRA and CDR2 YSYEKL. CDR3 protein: CASSPTRVMNTEAFF. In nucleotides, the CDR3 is TGCGCCAGCAGCCCTACCAGGGTTATGAACACTGAAGCTTTCTTT.

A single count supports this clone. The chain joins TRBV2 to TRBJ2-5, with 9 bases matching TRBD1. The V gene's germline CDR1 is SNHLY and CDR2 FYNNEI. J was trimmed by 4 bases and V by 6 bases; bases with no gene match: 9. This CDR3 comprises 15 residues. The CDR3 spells CASRPRDRVVETQYF. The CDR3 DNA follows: TGTGCCAGCAGACCTCGGGACAGGGTAGTAGAGACCCAGTACTTC.

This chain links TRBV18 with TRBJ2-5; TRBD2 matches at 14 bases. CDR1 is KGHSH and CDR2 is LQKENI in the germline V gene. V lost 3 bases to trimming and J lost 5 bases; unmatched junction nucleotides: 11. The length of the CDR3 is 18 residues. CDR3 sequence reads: CASSPRLAGGPDGETQYF. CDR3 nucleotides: TGTGCCAGCTCACCGAGACTAGCGGGAGGGCCTGACGGGGAGACCCAGTACTTC.

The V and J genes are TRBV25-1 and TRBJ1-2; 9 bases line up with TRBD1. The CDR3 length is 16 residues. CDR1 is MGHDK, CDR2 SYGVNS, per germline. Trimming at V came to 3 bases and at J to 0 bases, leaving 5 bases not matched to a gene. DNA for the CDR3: TGTGCCAGCAGTGACTCCGGACAGGGGCCTAACTATGGCTACACCTTC. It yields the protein CASSDSGQGPNYGYTF.

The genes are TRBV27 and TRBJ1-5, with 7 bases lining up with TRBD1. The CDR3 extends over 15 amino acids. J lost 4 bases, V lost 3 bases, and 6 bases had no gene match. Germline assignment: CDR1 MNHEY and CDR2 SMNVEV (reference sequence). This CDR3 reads CASSFGRRGNQPQHF. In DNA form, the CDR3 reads TGTGCCAGCAGTTTTGGGCGCAGGGGGAATCAGCCCCAGCATTTT.

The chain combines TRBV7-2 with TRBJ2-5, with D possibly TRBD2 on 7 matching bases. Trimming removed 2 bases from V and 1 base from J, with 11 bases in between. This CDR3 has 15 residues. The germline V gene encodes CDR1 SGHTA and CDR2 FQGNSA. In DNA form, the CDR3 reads TGTGCCAGCAGCTTAAATGGGGGGGCCCAAGAGACCCAGTACTTC. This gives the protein CASSLNGGAQETQYF.

CDR3 region: CATGDPNTGELFF. CDR3 DNA: TGTGCCACCGGAGATCCGAACACCGGGGAGCTGTTTTTT. This chain uses TRBV15 with TRBJ2-2; D not resolved. V lost 8 bases to trimming and J lost 0 bases, with 7 bases between them. The CDR3 is 13 amino acids. Germline V gene data show CDR1 as LNHNV and CDR2 as YYDKDF (reference sequence). Together with reference TRBV15 and TRBJ2-2, the CDR3 gives the full variable domain: DAMVIQNPRYQVTQFGKPVTLSCSQTLNHNVMYWYQQKSSQAPKLLFHYYDKDFNNEADTPDNFQSRRPNTSFCFLDIRSPGLGDTAMYLCATGDPNTGELFFGEGSRLTVL.

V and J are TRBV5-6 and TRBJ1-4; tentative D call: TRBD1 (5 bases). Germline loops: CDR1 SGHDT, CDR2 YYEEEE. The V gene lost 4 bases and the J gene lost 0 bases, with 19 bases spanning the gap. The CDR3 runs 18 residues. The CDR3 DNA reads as TGTGCCAGCAGCCCCCGGTCGTATGACAGAACAACTAATGAAAAACTGTTTTTT. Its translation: CASSPRSYDRTTNEKLFF. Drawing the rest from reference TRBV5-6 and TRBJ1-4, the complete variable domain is DAGVTQSPTHLIKTRGQQVTLRCSPKSGHDTVSWYQQALGQGPQFIFQYYEEEERQRGNFPDRFSGHQFPNYSSELNVNALLLGDSALYLCASSPRSYDRTTNEKLFFGSGTQLSVL.

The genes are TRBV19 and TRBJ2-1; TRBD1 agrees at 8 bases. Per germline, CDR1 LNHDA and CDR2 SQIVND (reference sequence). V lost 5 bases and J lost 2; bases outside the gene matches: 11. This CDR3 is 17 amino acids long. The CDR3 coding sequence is TGTGCCAGTAGTTCCCACCTGACAGGGGCCACCTACAATGAGCAGTTCTTC. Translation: CASSSHLTGATYNEQFF.

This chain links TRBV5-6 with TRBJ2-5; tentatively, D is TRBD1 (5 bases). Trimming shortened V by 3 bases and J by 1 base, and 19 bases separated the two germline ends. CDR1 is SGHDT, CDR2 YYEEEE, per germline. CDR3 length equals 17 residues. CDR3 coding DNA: TGTGCCAGCAGCTCTGGTGGACACGCAATGACCCAAGAGACCCAGTACTTC. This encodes CASSSGGHAMTQETQYF.